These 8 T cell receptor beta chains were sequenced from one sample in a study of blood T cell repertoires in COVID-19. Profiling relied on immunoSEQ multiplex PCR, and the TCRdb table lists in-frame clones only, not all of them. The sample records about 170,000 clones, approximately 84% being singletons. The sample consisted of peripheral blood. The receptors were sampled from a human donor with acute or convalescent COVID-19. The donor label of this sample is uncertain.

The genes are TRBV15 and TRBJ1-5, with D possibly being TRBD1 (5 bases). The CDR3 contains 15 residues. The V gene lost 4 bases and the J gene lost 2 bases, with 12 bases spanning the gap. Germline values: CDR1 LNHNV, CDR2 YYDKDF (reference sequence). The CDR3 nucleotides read TGTGCCACCAGCACCTATGGGGCAGGCAATCAGCCCCAGCATTTT. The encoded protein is CATSTYGAGNQPQHF.

The CDR3 is CASSSGNYGYTF. As DNA, the CDR3 is TGTGCCAGCAGTTCGGGGAACTATGGCTACACCTTC. The rearrangement uses TRBV6-5 and TRBJ1-2; D is ambiguous. Germline V gene lookup returns CDR1 MNHEY and CDR2 SVGAGI. V lost 4 bases, J lost 2 bases, and 5 bases lay in between. The CDR3 extends over 12 amino acids.

CDR3 DNA sequence: TGTGCCAGCAGCTTACTTCTTGAGAGCTCCTACAATGAGCAGTTCTTC. Its translation is CASSLLLESSYNEQFF. V is TRBV7-9 and J is TRBJ2-1; no clear D gene. CDR1 SEHNR and CDR2 FQNEAQ come from the germline V gene (reference sequence). The CDR3 extends over 16 amino acids. Trimming removed 2 bases from V and 0 bases from J, with 11 bases in between.

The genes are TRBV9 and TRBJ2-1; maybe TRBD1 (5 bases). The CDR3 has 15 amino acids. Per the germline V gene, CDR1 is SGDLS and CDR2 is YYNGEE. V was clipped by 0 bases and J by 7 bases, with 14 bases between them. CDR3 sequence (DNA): TGTGCCAGCAGCGTAGCTGCAGGGTGGGGTAATGAGCAGTTCTTC. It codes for CASSVAAGWGNEQFF.

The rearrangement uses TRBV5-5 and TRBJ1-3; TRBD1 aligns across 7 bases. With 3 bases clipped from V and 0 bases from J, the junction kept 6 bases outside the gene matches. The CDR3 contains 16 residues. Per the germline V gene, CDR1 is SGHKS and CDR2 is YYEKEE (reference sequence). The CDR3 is CASSYHRGDSGNTIYF. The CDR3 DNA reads TGTGCCAGCAGCTACCACAGGGGAGACTCTGGAAACACCATATATTTT.

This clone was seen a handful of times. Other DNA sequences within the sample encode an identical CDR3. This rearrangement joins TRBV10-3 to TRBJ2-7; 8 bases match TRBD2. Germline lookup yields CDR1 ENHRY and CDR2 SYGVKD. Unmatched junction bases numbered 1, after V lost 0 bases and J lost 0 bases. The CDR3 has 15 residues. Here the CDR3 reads CAISESTSGSYEQYF. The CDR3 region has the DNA TGTGCCATCAGTGAGTCTACTAGCGGCTCCTACGAGCAGTACTTC.

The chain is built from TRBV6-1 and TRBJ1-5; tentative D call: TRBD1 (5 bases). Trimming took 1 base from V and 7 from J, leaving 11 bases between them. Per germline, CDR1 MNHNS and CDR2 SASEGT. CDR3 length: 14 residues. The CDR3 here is CASSEGTGEQPQHF. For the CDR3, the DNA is TGTGCCAGCAGTGAAGGGACGGGGGAGCAGCCCCAGCATTTT.

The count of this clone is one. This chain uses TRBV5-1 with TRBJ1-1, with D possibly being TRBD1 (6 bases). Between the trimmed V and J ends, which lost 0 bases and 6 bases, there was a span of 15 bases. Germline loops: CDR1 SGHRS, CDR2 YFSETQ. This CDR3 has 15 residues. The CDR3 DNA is TGCGCCAGCAGCTTGGCCGGGACAAATTCCCCTGAAGCTTTCTTT. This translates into CASSLAGTNSPEAFF.